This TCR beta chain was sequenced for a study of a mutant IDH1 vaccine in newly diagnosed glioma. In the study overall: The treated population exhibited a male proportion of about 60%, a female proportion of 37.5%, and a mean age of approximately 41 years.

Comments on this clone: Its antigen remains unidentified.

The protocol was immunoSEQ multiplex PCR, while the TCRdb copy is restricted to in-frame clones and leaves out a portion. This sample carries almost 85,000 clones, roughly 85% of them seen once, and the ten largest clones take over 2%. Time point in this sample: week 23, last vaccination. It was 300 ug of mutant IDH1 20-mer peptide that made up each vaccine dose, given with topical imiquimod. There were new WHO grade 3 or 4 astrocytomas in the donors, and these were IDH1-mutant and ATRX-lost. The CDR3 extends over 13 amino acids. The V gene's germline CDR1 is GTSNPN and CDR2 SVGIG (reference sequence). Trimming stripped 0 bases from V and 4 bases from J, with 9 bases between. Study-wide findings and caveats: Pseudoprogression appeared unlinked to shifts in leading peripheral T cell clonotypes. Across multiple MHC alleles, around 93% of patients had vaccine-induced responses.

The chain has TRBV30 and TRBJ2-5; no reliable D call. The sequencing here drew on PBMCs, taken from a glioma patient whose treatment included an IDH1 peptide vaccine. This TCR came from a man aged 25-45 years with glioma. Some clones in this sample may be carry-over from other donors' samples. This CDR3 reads CAWSVYSSETQYF. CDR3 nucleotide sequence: TGTGCCTGGAGTGTATACAGTTCAGAGACCCAGTACTTC.